This TCR beta chain was recovered during a study of cytomegalovirus exposure and HLA in healthy donors. The CDR3 runs to 15 residues. After removal of 8 bases from V and 0 bases from J, the junction contained 7 bases not matched to a gene. Germline CDR1 and CDR2: MNHNY and SVGAGI (reference sequence). General study points: Generally TCR sequences proved uncommon, though certain public TCRs appeared in numerous donors. Confirmation was obtained in vitro that three CMV-associated chains are specific for CMV antigens. The tendency of first-cohort TCR clusters to co-occur in the roughly 110 validation repertoires was the finding of a later analysis.

About this clone itself: Antigen: not known.

Profiling relied on immunoSEQ multiplex PCR, and the TCRdb table lists in-frame clones only, not all of them. The sample holds 65,000 to 70,000 clones, approximately 91% seen once. This clonotype was obtained from a man aged 18 to 35 in good health and CMV-seronegative. The chain has TRBV6-6 and TRBJ2-3; 8 nucleotides agree with TRBD1. The specimen sequenced was PBMCs. In DNA, the CDR3 is TGTGCCAGCCATAAAACAGGGGGAAGCACAGATACGCAGTATTTT. Encoded protein: CASHKTGGSTDTQYF.